This section outlines one T cell receptor beta chain sequence together with its context. The target of this receptor is not known. Qualities for individual bases were not recorded, and no much larger clone is one base off. TCR libraries were generated with the immunoSEQ multiplex PCR assay, using TCR-beta and/or TCR-alpha/delta assays for each sample. The amplified TCR libraries were sequenced on the Illumina high-throughput platform. The study's processing was this. Clustering and dimensionality reduction relied on pairwise TCRdist distances among GMM-specific receptors from T cells that were either sorted ex vivo or expanded in vitro. The score assigned to each clinical repertoire was mean NN-distance, meaning the average TCRdist to the nearest 10% of tetramer-positive reference sequences. To compute GEM TCR motif frequency, the fraction of unique TCRs matching known GEM sequences by V/J usage and CDR3 length was calculated. Active tuberculosis was classified by linear discriminant analysis with leave-one-out cross-validation, implemented in scikit-learn. What TCRdb holds here is the immuneACCESS table cut down to in-frame rearrangements. Part of the clones is not present; checked against another copy, under half of the missing clones reflect an unresolved V gene, and the others are unexplained. Clonal size and the V and J genes are those of that table, whereas D and trimming came from the DNA. Here the sample has 20,000 to 25,000 clones; 80% to 90% occur a single time. The ten largest clones capture roughly 14% of the sample.

The data belong to a study of T cells in tuberculosis (dated by TCRdb to between 2018 and 2020). A note on the overall study: To characterize T cells specific for the mycobacterial lipid antigen glucose monomycolate (GMM), the study used CD1B tetramers together with high-throughput TCR immunosequencing. IGRA-negative adolescents, IGRA-positive adolescents with latent tuberculosis and adults with active tuberculosis, some 11 per group, were compared in a South African clinical cohort. What the work shows at the level of the full study, not this receptor alone: The smaller NN-distances were partly driven by shorter CDR3-alpha lengths in active tuberculosis patients, and the difference for TCR-beta did not reach statistical significance. Clinical samples were selected based on the availability of cryopreserved specimens, with adults included as active tuberculosis cases and adolescents included as controls. Active tuberculosis TCR-alpha repertoires showed smaller mean NN-distances to GMM-specific TCRs than IGRA-negative controls, suggesting clonal expansion of these TCRs. Using GEM motif frequencies, a classifier achieved 70% accuracy, whereas a classifier built on the diverse GMM-specific repertoire got to more than 85% accuracy (AUROC about 0.9).

At study entry, adolescents were screened for latent tuberculosis infection by tuberculin skin test and QuantiFERON-TB GOLD In-Tube IGRA. Immunosequencing was performed on unsorted cryopreserved PBMC and covered roughly 100,000 T cells per clinical donor on average. Eleven high schools in the Worcester region of the Western Cape, South Africa, served as enrollment sites for adolescents aged 12 to 18 years. Ten M. tuberculosis-infected and some 10 uninfected adolescents were selected with matching for age and sex. For the adolescents, PBMC were isolated by density centrifugation from freshly drawn heparinized blood and then cryopreserved. The TCR sequence derives from a donor between 10 and 35 years old with latent tuberculosis or without tuberculosis infection. The material sequenced was PBMCs.

The CDR3 amino acid sequence is: CASSPWTGKYEQYF. The DNA reads as follows: TGTGCCAGCAGCCCATGGACAGGAAAATACGAGCAGTACTTC. The chain joins TRBV14 to TRBJ2-7; 7 bases in between match TRBD1. From V the trimming removes 4 bases and from J it removes 4 bases, while the gene matches leave 7 bases of the junction unaccounted for. The CDR3 has 14 amino acids, counting the end cysteine and phenylalanine. The CDR3 DNA has 42 bases and is translated from base 1. The germline V gene provides CDR1 SGHDN and CDR2 FVKESK.